This entry describes one T cell receptor (beta chain). TCRdb's copy holds only in-frame clones and misses some; the assay was immunoSEQ multiplex PCR. Of about 130,000 clones in the sample, 88% were seen once. This sample is drawn from a study of PD-1 blockade in mismatch repair-deficient tumors. The clonotype originates from an adult with mismatch repair-deficient cancer. The sample in question was peripheral blood, obtained almost 74 weeks after starting pembrolizumab.

CDR3 sequence reads: CATNPGLDYNEQFF. CDR3 sequence (DNA): TGTGCCACCAATCCGGGACTAGACTACAATGAGCAGTTCTTC. This chain uses TRBV15 with TRBJ2-1; 8 nucleotides align to TRBD2. The V gene end was trimmed by 7 bases and the J gene end by 3 bases; junction bases not matched to a gene: 5. The CDR3 length is 14 residues. Germline lookup yields CDR1 LNHNV and CDR2 YYDKDF (reference sequence).